This TCR beta chain was identified in a study of blood T cells in healthy people across ages. For the study at large: Every two T cells gave about one barcoded beta molecule via template switching.

Next came a second PCR, run for about 6 to 11 cycles, which used a sample-barcoded 5' primer along with a J-beta primer mix. Every cDNA was tagged by a template-switch adaptor with 12 random nucleotides. TCRdb reprocessed the 5' RACE reads via MiXCR and lists one record per CDR3 protein. Among under 950,000 distinct CDR3 sequences listed, about 20% were seen once. The table lists this clonotype with many counts. Deletions cut 6 bases from V and 0 bases from J, with 9 bases between. The CDR3 extends over 15 amino acids. The TCR sequence derives from a man between 65 and 85 years old in good health. V usage is TRBV12-3 or TRBV12-4 and J usage is TRBJ2-6, with D perhaps matching TRBD1 (6 bases). The material sequenced was blood. The CDR3 protein is CASRGQLSGANVLTF. The DNA of the CDR3 is TGTGCCAGCAGAGGACAGCTCTCTGGGGCCAACGTCCTGACTTTC.